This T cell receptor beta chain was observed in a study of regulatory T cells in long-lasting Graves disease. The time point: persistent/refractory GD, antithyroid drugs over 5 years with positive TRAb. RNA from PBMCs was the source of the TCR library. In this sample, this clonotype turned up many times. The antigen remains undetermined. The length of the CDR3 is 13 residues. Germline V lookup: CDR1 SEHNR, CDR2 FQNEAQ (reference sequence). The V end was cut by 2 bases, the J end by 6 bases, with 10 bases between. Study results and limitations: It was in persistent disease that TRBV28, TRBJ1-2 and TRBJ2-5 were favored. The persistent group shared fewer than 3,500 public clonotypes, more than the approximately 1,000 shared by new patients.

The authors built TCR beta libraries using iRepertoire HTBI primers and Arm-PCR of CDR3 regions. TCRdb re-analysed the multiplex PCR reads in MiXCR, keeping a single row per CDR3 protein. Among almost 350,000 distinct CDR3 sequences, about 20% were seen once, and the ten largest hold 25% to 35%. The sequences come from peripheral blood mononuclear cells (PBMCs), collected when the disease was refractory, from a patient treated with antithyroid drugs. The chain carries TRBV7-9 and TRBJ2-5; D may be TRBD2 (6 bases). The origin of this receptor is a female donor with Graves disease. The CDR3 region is CASSLWGDQTQYF. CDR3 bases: TGTGCCAGCAGCTTATGGGGGGATCAGACCCAGTACTTC.